The rows below give T cell receptor beta chains drawn from one sample of a study of OX40 agonist ivuxolimab in advanced cancers. Using immunoSEQ multiplex PCR, the repertoire was profiled, and TCRdb retains in-frame clones only, with some absent. The table records about 22,000 clones, 86% of them present only once. Sample: CD4+ or CD8+ T cells sorted from blood, taken in a trial of the OX40 agonist ivuxolimab. The receptors stem from an adult with an advanced solid tumor such as melanoma, head and neck, liver or kidney cancer. Both conserved end residues are part of each CDR3. D genes are given only for firm matches. Expanded clones get a size class; other rows say once, few or many, or leave the size out.

j_gene	d_gene	v_gene	abundance	CDR3nt	CDR3aa
TRBJ2-5	-	TRBV6-5	-	TGTGCCAGCAGTTTCTCGCAGGGGCCCCAAGAGACCCAGTACTTC	CASSFSQGPQETQYF
TRBJ2-7	-	TRBV11-3	-	TGTGCCAGCAGCCAGGCGGCGGGGTTTCCCCAGCTATTC	CASSQAAGFPQLF
TRBJ2-7	TRBD1	TRBV12-5	-	TGTGCTAGTGGTCCAGGGACAGCCGAACACGAGCAGTACTTC	CASGPGTAEHEQYF
TRBJ2-7	TRBD1	TRBV4-1	-	TGCGCCAGCAGCCTTTATGGACAGGGAGTTAACTACGAGCAGTACTTC	CASSLYGQGVNYEQYF
TRBJ2-7	-	TRBV14	-	TGTGCCAGCAGCCCGGGCGCCGGAAACGAGCAGTACTTC	CASSPGAGNEQYF
TRBJ1-1	-	TRBV29-1	-	TGCAGCGTTGAAGGAGGGGCCCACACTGAAGCTTTCTTT	CSVEGGAHTEAFF
TRBJ2-3	-	TRBV4-1	-	TGCGCCAGCAGCCTTCGGGACTCTCGCACAGATACGCAGTATTTT	CASSLRDSRTDTQYF
TRBJ2-7	TRBD2	TRBV11-3	-	TGTGCCAGCAGCTCTAGCGGGACGAGTCACGAGCAGTACTTC	CASSSSGTSHEQYF
TRBJ1-1	-	TRBV29-1	-	TGCAGCGTGGGAGGGGGGACGTTCCTTGAAGCTTTCTTT	CSVGGGTFLEAFF
TRBJ2-7	-	TRBV2	-	TGTGCCATATCTGTCGGACCTCAAGAGCAGTACTTC	CAISVGPQEQYF
TRBJ2-7	-	TRBV30	-	TGTGCCTGGAGTGTATTTGAGGGGAGCTCCTACGAGCAGTACTTC	CAWSVFEGSSYEQYF
TRBJ1-1	TRBD1	TRBV27	-	TGTGCCAGCAGCCTGGGAGGGGGCCTCACTGAAGCTTTCTTT	CASSLGGGLTEAFF
TRBJ2-1	TRBD1	TRBV7-8	-	TGTGCCAGCACCCATTTACGGGGACAGGGCCGACCCCCTACCTACAATGAGCAGTTCTTC	CASTHLRGQGRPPTYNEQFF
TRBJ1-5	TRBD1	TRBV4-2	-	TGTGCCAGCAGCTTGGACAGGACTAGCAATCAGCCCCAGCATTTT	CASSLDRTSNQPQHF
TRBJ2-7	-	TRBV13	once	TGTGCCAGCAGCTTAGGCCTCGGTGCCAGCTCCTACGAGCAGTACTTC	CASSLGLGASSYEQYF
TRBJ2-3	-	TRBV7-6	-	TGTGCCAGCAGCTTAGCGTGGAACACAGATACGCAGTATTTT	CASSLAWNTDTQYF
TRBJ1-2	-	TRBV11-2	once	TGTGCCAGCAGCTTATTGGTCGGTAACTATGGCTACACCTTC	CASSLLVGNYGYTF
TRBJ2-3	TRBD2	TRBV28	-	TGTGCCAGCAGTTTTCCGACGCGGGAGTGGGACACAGATACGCAGTATTTT	CASSFPTREWDTDTQYF
TRBJ1-1	-	TRBV28	-	TGTGCCAGCAGTTTACCGGGACTTGAGGGAGCTTTCTTT	CASSLPGLEGAFF
TRBJ1-3	-	TRBV15	-	TGTGCCACCAGCAGGGGCGTTACAGGGAAAAACACCATATATTTT	CATSRGVTGKNTIYF
TRBJ1-1	-	TRBV11-3	few	TGTGCCAGCAGCTTACAGTTCCAGGGGAACACTGAAGCTTTCTTT	CASSLQFQGNTEAFF
TRBJ1-1	TRBD1	TRBV28	few	TGTGCCAGCCGTATTCCCGGGACAGCTAATGAAGCTTTCTTT	CASRIPGTANEAFF
TRBJ2-1	-	TRBV2	-	TGTGCCAGCAGTGCTAGTCGCGAGTACAATGAGCAGTTCTTC	CASSASREYNEQFF
TRBJ2-5	TRBD1	TRBV28	-	TGTGCCAGCAGTTACCTTCGGACAGGGGAATACTTC	CASSYLRTGEYF
TRBJ1-5	-	TRBV4-2	-	TGTGCCAGCAGCCAAGTTCTTTCCGTTACGGGCAATCAGCCCCAGCATTTT	CASSQVLSVTGNQPQHF
TRBJ2-1	-	TRBV27	-	TGTGCCAGCAGTTTGCTCTCGGACTACAATGAGCAGTTCTTC	CASSLLSDYNEQFF
TRBJ1-5	-	TRBV27	-	TGTGCCAGCAGTAATCAGGCCAGATCCAATCAGCCCCAGCATTTT	CASSNQARSNQPQHF
TRBJ2-1	TRBD1	TRBV6-5	-	TGTGCCAGCAGTTTGGGGACAGGGCTGTCCAGTGAGCAGTTCTTC	CASSLGTGLSSEQFF
TRBJ1-1	TRBD1	TRBV6-5	-	TGTGCCAGCTGCGGGACAGGGGGGAACACTGAAGCTTTCTTT	CASCGTGGNTEAFF
TRBJ1-6	-	TRBV28	-	TGTGCCAGCAGTTTTATCGCAGGGGACAATTCACCCCTCCACTTT	CASSFIAGDNSPLHF
TRBJ2-5	-	TRBV28	-	TGTGCCAGCAGTAGGGACTTCCAAGAGACCCAGTACTTC	CASSRDFQETQYF
TRBJ2-2	-	TRBV29-1	-	TGCAGCGTTGAAGGGGGCAGAAGGACCGGGGAGCTGTTTTTT	CSVEGGRRTGELFF
TRBJ2-7	-	TRBV19	-	TGTGCCACCTTTGACGGGCTCGAGCAGTACTTC	CATFDGLEQYF
TRBJ2-7	-	TRBV29-1	once	TGCAGCGTTGAAAGCCCGACAGACGAATCCTACGAGCAGTACTTC	CSVESPTDESYEQYF
TRBJ2-7	TRBD1	TRBV27	-	TGTGCCAGCAGCCCGAAGGGGGCCAACTACGAGCAGTACTTC	CASSPKGANYEQYF
TRBJ2-5	TRBD1	TRBV7-2	-	TGTGCCAGCAGCTCAGACAGGGGAATGGGAGAGACCCAGTACTTC	CASSSDRGMGETQYF
TRBJ2-2	TRBD1	TRBV4-3	-	TGCGCCAGCAGCCAAGATAGGACAGGGTTTGCCGGGGAGCTGTTTTTT	CASSQDRTGFAGELFF
TRBJ1-1	-	TRBV4-1	-	TGCGCCAGCAGCCAAGAGGAACAGCCCGTCGATGAAGGGATCGCTTTCTTT	CASSQEEQPVDEGIAFF
TRBJ2-1	TRBD2	TRBV19	-	TGTGCCAGTAGTATAGGGACTAGCGGGAGCTCCTACAATGAGCAGTTCTTC	CASSIGTSGSSYNEQFF
TRBJ2-7	TRBD2	TRBV6-5	-	TGTGCCAGCAGTTACTCTCTTGGGACTAGGGCCTACGAGCAGTACTTC	CASSYSLGTRAYEQYF
TRBJ2-7	-	TRBV5-1	-	TGCGCCAGCAGCTTGGGACAGGTTTCTCCCATGATTTCCTACGAGCAGTACTTC	CASSLGQVSPMISYEQYF
TRBJ1-4	-	TRBV28	-	TGTGCCAGCAGCCACGAAAAAGGGTTCCCGAATGAAAAACTGTTTTTT	CASSHEKGFPNEKLFF
TRBJ2-1	-	TRBV27	-	TGTGCCAGCAGTTTATCGATGGCTGCCGAGCAGTTCTTC	CASSLSMAAEQFF